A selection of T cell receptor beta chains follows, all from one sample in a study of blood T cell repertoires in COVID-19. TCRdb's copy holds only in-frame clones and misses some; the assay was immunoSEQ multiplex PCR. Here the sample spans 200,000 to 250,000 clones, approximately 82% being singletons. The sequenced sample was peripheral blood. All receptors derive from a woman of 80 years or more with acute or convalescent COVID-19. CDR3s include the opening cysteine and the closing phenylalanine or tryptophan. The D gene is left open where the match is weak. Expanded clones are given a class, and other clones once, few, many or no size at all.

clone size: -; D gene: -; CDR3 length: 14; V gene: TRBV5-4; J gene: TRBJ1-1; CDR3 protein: CASSLPGSNTEAFF; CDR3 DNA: TGTGCCAGCAGCTTACCAGGGTCGAACACTGAAGCTTTCTTT
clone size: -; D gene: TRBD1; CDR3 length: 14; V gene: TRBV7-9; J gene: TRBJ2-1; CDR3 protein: CASSPGDRGNEQFF; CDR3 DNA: TGTGCCAGCAGCCCCGGGGACAGGGGCAATGAGCAGTTCTTC
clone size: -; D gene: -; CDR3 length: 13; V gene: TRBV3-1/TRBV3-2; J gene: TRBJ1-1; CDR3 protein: CASSQLRGTEAFF; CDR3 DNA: TGTGCCAGCAGCCAACTTCGGGGGACTGAAGCTTTCTTT
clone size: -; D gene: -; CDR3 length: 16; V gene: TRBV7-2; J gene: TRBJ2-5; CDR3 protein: CASSLATSRGQETQYF; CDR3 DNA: TGTGCCAGCAGCTTAGCTACGTCCCGGGGCCAAGAGACCCAGTACTTC
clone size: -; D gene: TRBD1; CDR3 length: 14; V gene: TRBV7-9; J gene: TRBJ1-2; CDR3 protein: CASSLESPGGGYTF; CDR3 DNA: TGTGCCAGCAGCTTAGAGTCGCCAGGGGGCGGCTACACCTTC
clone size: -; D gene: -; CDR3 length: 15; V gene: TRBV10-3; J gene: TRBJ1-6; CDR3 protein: CAISESVQTNSPLHF; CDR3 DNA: TGTGCCATCAGTGAGTCGGTACAGACTAATTCACCCCTCCACTTT
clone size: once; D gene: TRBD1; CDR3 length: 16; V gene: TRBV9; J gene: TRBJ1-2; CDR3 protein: CASASGTEFFNYGYTF; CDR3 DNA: TGTGCCAGCGCCTCCGGGACAGAATTTTTTAACTATGGCTACACCTTC
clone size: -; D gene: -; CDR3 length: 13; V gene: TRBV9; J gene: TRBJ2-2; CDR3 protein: CASSVAPTGELFF; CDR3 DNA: TGTGCCAGCAGCGTAGCTCCCACCGGGGAGCTGTTTTTT
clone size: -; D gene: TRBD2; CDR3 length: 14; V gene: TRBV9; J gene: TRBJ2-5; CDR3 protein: CASSSGLARETQYF; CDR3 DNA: TGTGCCAGCAGCTCGGGACTAGCAAGGGAGACCCAGTACTTC
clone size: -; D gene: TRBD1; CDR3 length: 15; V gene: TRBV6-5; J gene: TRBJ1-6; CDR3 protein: CASSPDRGRNSPLHF; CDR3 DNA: TGTGCCAGCAGCCCCGACAGGGGAAGGAATTCACCCCTCCACTTT
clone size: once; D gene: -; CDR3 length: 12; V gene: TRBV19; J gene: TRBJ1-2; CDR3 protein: CATGLPAYGYTF; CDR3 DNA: TGTGCCACAGGACTACCGGCCTATGGCTACACCTTC
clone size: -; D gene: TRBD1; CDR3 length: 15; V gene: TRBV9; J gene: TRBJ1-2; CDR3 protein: CASSGSDRATGSYTF; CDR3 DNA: TGTGCCAGCAGCGGATCGGACAGGGCGACTGGGAGCTACACCTTC
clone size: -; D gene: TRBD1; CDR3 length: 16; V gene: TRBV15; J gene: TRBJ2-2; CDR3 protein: CATSREGTGGPGELFF; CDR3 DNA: TGTGCCACCAGCAGAGAGGGGACAGGTGGACCCGGGGAGCTGTTTTTT
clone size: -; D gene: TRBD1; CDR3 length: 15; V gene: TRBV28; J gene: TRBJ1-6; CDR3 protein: CASSPRQGARSPLHF; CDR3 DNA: TGTGCCAGCAGCCCCCGACAGGGGGCAAGGTCACCCCTCCACTTT
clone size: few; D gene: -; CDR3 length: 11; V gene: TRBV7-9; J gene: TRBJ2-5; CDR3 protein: CASSPGETQYF; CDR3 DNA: TGTGCCAGCAGCCCAGGGGAGACCCAGTACTTC
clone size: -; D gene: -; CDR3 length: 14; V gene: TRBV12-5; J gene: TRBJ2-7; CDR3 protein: CASGFKAATYEQYF; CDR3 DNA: TGTGCTAGTGGTTTTAAGGCGGCCACCTACGAGCAGTACTTC
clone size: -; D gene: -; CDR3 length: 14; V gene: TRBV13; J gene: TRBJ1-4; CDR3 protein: CASSPTGLNEKLFF; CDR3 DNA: TGTGCCAGCAGCCCTACAGGGCTCAATGAAAAACTGTTTTTT
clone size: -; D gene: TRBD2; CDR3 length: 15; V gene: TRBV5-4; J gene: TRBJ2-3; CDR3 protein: CASSRSGGAEDTQYF; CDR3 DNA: TGTGCCAGCAGCCGTAGCGGGGGGGCCGAAGATACGCAGTATTTT
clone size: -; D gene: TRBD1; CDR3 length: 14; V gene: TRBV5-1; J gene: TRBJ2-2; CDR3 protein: CASSNRDSHLELFF; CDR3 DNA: TGCGCCAGCAGCAACCGGGACAGCCATCTGGAGCTGTTTTTT
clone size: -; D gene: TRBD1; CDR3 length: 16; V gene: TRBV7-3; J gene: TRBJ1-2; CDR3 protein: CASSLDAGTGVDGYTF; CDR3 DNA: TGTGCCAGCAGCTTAGACGCCGGGACAGGGGTCGATGGCTACACCTTC
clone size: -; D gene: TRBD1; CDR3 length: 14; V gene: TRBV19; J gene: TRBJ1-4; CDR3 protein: CASSETGGGEKLFF; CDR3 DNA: TGTGCCAGTAGCGAAACAGGGGGAGGTGAAAAACTGTTTTTT
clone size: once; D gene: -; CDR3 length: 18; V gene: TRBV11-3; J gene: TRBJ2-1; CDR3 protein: CASRRARPSGSVYNEQFF; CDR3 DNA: TGTGCCAGCAGACGCGCTAGGCCCAGCGGCTCGGTCTACAATGAGCAGTTCTTC
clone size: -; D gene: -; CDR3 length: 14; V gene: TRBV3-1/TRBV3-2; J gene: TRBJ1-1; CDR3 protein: CASSPVGGGTEAFF; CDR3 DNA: TGTGCCAGCAGCCCGGTGGGTGGAGGCACTGAAGCTTTCTTT
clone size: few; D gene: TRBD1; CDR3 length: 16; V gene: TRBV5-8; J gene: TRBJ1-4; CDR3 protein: CASSFYRGSTNEKLFF; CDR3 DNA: TGTGCCAGCAGCTTTTACAGGGGTTCAACTAATGAAAAACTGTTTTTT
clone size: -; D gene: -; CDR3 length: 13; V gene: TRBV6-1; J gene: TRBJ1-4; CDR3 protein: CASSEGLNEKLFF; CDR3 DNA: TGTGCCAGCAGTGAAGGTCTTAATGAAAAACTGTTTTTT
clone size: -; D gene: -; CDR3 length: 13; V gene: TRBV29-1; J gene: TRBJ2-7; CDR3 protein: CSVYTNRTYEQYF; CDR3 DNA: TGCAGCGTGTACACAAACCGAACCTACGAGCAGTACTTC
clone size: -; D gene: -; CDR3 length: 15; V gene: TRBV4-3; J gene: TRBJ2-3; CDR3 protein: CASSQSHSSADTQYF; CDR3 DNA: TGCGCCAGCAGCCAATCTCACAGCTCGGCAGATACGCAGTATTTT
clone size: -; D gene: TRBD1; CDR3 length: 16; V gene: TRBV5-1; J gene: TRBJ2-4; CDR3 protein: CASSFGQGGAKNIQYF; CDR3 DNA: TGCGCCAGCAGCTTCGGACAGGGGGGAGCCAAAAACATTCAGTACTTC
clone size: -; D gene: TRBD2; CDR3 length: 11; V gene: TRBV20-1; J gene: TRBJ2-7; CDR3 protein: CSARGGGLTYF; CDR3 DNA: TGCAGTGCTAGAGGGGGGGGACTTACGTACTTC
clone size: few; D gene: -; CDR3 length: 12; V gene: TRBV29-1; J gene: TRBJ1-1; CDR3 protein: CSAMTLQGRAFF; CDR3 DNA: TGCAGCGCCATGACTCTACAGGGCCGGGCTTTCTTT
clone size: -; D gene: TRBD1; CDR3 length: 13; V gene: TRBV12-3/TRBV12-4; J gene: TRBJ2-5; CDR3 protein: CASSGQGQETQYF; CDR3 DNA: TGTGCCAGCAGTGGACAGGGCCAAGAGACCCAGTACTTC
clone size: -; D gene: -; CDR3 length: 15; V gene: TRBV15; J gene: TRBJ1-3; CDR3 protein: CATSTRPISGNTIYF; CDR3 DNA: TGTGCCACCAGCACCAGGCCGATTTCTGGAAACACCATATATTTT
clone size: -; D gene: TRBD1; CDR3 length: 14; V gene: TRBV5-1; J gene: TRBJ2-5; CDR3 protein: CASSVQGAQETQYF; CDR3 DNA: TGCGCCAGCAGCGTCCAGGGGGCCCAAGAGACCCAGTACTTC
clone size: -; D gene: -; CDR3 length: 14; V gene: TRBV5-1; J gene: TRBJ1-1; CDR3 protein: CASRATGMEGEAFF; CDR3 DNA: TGCGCCAGCAGGGCTACAGGCATGGAAGGTGAAGCTTTCTTT
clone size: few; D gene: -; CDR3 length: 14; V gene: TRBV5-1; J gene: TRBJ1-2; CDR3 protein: CASSLDFWTVGYTF; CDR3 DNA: TGCGCCAGCAGCTTGGATTTTTGGACAGTTGGCTACACCTTC
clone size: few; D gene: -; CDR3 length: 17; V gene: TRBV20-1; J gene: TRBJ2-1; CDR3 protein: CSASVRGWAGRQYEQFF; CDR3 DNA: TGCAGTGCTAGTGTCCGTGGGTGGGCGGGCAGGCAGTATGAGCAGTTCTTC
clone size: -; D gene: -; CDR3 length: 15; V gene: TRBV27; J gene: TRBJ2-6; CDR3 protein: CASTPLGLGANVLTF; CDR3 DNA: TGTGCCAGCACTCCATTGGGGCTTGGGGCCAACGTCCTGACTTTC
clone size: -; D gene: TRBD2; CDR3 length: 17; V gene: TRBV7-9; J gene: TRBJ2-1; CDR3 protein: CASSSYLGLAEYNEQFF; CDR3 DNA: TGTGCCAGCAGCTCATACCTGGGACTAGCTGAGTACAATGAGCAGTTCTTC
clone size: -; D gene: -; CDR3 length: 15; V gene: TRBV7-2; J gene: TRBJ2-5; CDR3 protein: CASSLVPGGQETQYF; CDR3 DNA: TGTGCCAGCAGCTTAGTACCAGGGGGGCAAGAGACCCAGTACTTC
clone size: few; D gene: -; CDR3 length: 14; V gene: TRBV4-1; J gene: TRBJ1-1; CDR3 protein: CASSHPVEGTEAFF; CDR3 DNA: TGCGCCAGCAGCCACCCTGTTGAGGGCACTGAAGCTTTCTTT
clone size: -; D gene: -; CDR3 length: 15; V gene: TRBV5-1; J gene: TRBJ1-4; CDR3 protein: CASSLGRQTNEKLFF; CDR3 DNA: TGCGCCAGCAGCTTGGGGCGGCAGACTAATGAAAAACTGTTTTTT
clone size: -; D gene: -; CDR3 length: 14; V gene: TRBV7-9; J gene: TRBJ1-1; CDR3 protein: CASSFNLYNTEAFF; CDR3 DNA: TGTGCCAGCAGCTTCAATCTATACAACACTGAAGCTTTCTTT
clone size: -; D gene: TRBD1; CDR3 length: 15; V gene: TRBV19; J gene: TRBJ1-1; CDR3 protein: CASSIATGGYTEAFF; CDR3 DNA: TGTGCCAGTAGTATAGCGACAGGGGGGTACACTGAAGCTTTCTTT
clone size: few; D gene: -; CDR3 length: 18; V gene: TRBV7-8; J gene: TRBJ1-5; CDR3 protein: CASSLSALGNRPNQPQHF; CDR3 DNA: TGTGCCAGCAGCTTATCGGCGCTGGGCAATCGCCCGAATCAGCCCCAGCATTTT
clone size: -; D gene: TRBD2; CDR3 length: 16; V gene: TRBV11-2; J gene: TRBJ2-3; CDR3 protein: CASSSQLALGGDTQYF; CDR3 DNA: TGTGCCAGCAGCTCACAACTGGCCCTCGGGGGGGATACGCAGTATTTT
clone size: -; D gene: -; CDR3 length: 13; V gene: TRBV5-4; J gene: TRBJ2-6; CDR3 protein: CASNPVGANVLTF; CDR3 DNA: TGTGCCAGCAATCCGGTTGGGGCCAACGTCCTGACTTTC
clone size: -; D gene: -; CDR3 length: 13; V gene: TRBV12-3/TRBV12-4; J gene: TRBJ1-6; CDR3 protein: CASSLSGSSPLHF; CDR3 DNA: TGTGCCAGCAGTTTGTCGGGGAGTTCACCCCTCCACTTT
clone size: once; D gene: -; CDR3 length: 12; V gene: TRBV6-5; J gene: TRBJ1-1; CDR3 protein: CASSLNMPEAFF; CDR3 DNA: TGTGCCAGCAGCCTTAACATGCCTGAAGCTTTCTTT
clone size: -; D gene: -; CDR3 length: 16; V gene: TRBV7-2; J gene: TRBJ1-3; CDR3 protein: CASSLALTGSGNTIYF; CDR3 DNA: TGTGCCAGCAGCTTAGCGCTAACAGGGTCTGGAAACACCATATATTTT